Below, 28 T cell receptor beta chains from the same sample are listed, as sequenced in a study of regulatory T cells in long-lasting Graves disease. Arm-PCR of CDR3 regions and iRepertoire HTBI primers were used to build TCR beta libraries. TCRdb reprocessed the multiplex PCR reads with MiXCR, giving one entry per CDR3 protein. The sample has approximately 400,000 distinct CDR3 sequences; around a sixth are singletons. Time point reported: newly diagnosed GD, antithyroid drugs for less than 3 months. RNA from PBMCs was the source of the TCR library. Sequences were derived from peripheral blood mononuclear cells (PBMCs), sampled at new diagnosis, from a patient treated with antithyroid drugs. These receptors all stem from a female donor with Graves disease.

This clonotype was seen many times. The chain uses TRBV10-3 and TRBJ1-2; 7 positions match TRBD1. V lost 5 bases and J lost 4; bases outside the gene matches: 7. The CDR3 extends over 14 amino acids. CDR1 and CDR2 (germline): ENHRY, SYGVKD. The CDR3 sequence is CAISYPGTAYGYTF. CDR3 in DNA: TGTGCCATCAGTTACCCCGGGACAGCCTATGGCTACACCTTC.

This clonotype was counted many times. This chain uses TRBV18 with TRBJ1-2; perhaps TRBD1 as D (6 bases). The CDR3 consists of 15 residues. Per germline, CDR1 KGHSH and CDR2 LQKENI. Trimming pared 2 bases from V and 6 bases from J, leaving 16 bases between. DNA of the CDR3: TGTGCCAGCTCACCAGCGGTGACAGGCTCGAATGGCTACACCTTC. Its translation is CASSPAVTGSNGYTF.

This clonotype was found a few times. V and J are TRBV28 and TRBJ2-7, with D maybe TRBD2 (6 bases). CDR1 and CDR2 (germline): MDHEN, SYDVKM. V lost 7 bases to trimming and J lost 5 bases, with 18 bases between them. CDR3 length: 14 amino acids. The CDR3 coding sequence is TGTGCCAGCACCGAAGGACTACCAAGCGACGAGCAGTACTTC. Protein sequence: CASTEGLPSDEQYF.

This clonotype was observed many times. This chain links TRBV4-1 with TRBJ2-5; no firm D call. The CDR3 runs 14 residues. Trimming shortened V by 3 bases and J by 1 base, and 9 bases separated the two germline ends. CDR1 and CDR2 (germline): MGHRA, YSYEKL. Written as DNA, the CDR3 is TGCGCCAGCAGCCAGAACCCCCGCCAAGAGACCCAGTACTTC. This codes for CASSQNPRQETQYF.

This clonotype appeared a few times. V is TRBV19 and J is TRBJ2-1, with D tentatively TRBD2 (5 bases). Germline CDR1 reads LNHDA; CDR2 reads SQIVND (reference sequence). Trimming removed 3 bases from V and 6 bases from J, with 15 bases in between. This CDR3 contains 15 residues. The CDR3 here is CASSIQSGIGNEQFF. The DNA for the CDR3 is TGTGCCAGTAGTATTCAGTCGGGGATTGGCAATGAGCAGTTCTTC.

This clonotype was counted at least ten times. In nucleotides, the CDR3 is TGTGCCAGCAGCCCCGGTGACAGGGGGCCGGGGGACACTGAAGCTTTCTTT. Amino acids: CASSPGDRGPGDTEAFF. The chain links TRBV27 to TRBJ1-1, with 10 bases identical to TRBD1. Germline loops: CDR1 MNHEY, CDR2 SMNVEV (reference sequence). The trim removed 6 bases at V and 3 bases at J, leaving 13 bases unmatched. The CDR3 consists of 17 residues.

The chain couples TRBV10-3 to TRBJ1-6; D is unclear. This CDR3 spans 12 amino acids. V was shortened by 6 bases and J by 5 bases, with 5 bases between the two germline ends. The germline V gene encodes CDR1 ENHRY and CDR2 SYGVKD. The DNA for the CDR3 is TGTGCCATCAGCACAGATAATTCACCCCTCCACTTT. Protein: CAISTDNSPLHF.

The chain has TRBV11-2 and TRBJ2-1; 8 bases map to TRBD2. The CDR3 covers 15 residues. From germline, CDR1 is SGHAT and CDR2 FQNNGV. V lost 2 bases, J lost 6 bases, and 6 bases stayed unmatched. CDR3 nucleotide sequence: TGTGCCAGCAGCTTAACGGGAGGGCCGCCCAATGAGCAGTTCTTC. This codes for CASSLTGGPPNEQFF.

This clonotype occurred many times. DNA for the CDR3: TGCGCCAGCAGAAATTTGGCTAGCGGTGAAAAACTGTTTTTT. It yields the protein CASRNLASGEKLFF. The rearrangement uses TRBV5-1 and TRBJ1-4, with D unresolved. This CDR3 contains 14 residues. From germline, CDR1 is SGHRS and CDR2 YFSETQ. V was clipped by 5 bases and J by 7 bases, with 15 bases between them.

The chain recombines TRBV11-2 with TRBJ2-3; 7 nucleotides align to TRBD1. This CDR3 region has 15 residues. The V and J ends lost 3 bases and 6 bases, in that order; junction bases with no gene match: 9. The germline V gene has CDR1 SGHAT and CDR2 FQNNGV. The CDR3 DNA reads as TGTGCCAGCAGCTTTAGGGGGCAGGGTTCCGATACGCAGTATTTT. This encodes CASSFRGQGSDTQYF. The full variable domain, rest sourced from reference TRBV11-2 and TRBJ2-3, is EAGVAQSPRYKIIEKRQSVAFWCNPISGHATLYWYQQILGQGPKLLIQFQNNGVVDDSQLPKDRFSAERLKGVDSTLKIQPAKLEDSAVYLCASSFRGQGSDTQYFGPGTRLTVL.

This clonotype was counted at least ten times. This chain links TRBV6-1 with TRBJ1-1; 8 bases line up with TRBD1. From germline, CDR1 is MNHNS and CDR2 SASEGT. This CDR3 spans 14 amino acids. J lost 2 bases, V lost 6 bases, and 5 bases had no gene match. The CDR3 spells CASRGPGGNTEAFF. DNA of the CDR3: TGTGCCAGCAGAGGACCAGGGGGCAACACTGAAGCTTTCTTT.

This clonotype was seen at least ten times. The chain combines TRBV20-1 with TRBJ2-1; 9 nucleotides align to TRBD1. The CDR3 spans 16 residues. Trimming at V came to 1 base and at J to 1 base, leaving 5 bases not matched to a gene. Germline CDR1 reads DFQATT; CDR2 reads SNEGSKA (reference sequence). CDR3 amino acids: CSARVSGTGSYNEQFF. For the CDR3, the DNA is TGCAGTGCTAGAGTGTCCGGGACAGGGTCCTACAATGAGCAGTTCTTC.

The J gene is TRBJ1-6, the V gene TRBV11-2; 7 nucleotides agree with TRBD1. Germline V gene lookup returns CDR1 SGHAT and CDR2 FQNNGV. The V gene end was trimmed by 3 bases and the J gene end by 10 bases; junction bases not matched to a gene: 3. The CDR3 runs 13 residues. As DNA, the CDR3 is TGTGCCAGCAGCTTGACAGGGCCATCACCCCTCCACTTT. Translated, it gives CASSLTGPSPLHF. Using reference TRBV11-2 and TRBJ1-6 for the parts outside the CDR3, the full variable domain is EAGVAQSPRYKIIEKRQSVAFWCNPISGHATLYWYQQILGQGPKLLIQFQNNGVVDDSQLPKDRFSAERLKGVDSTLKIQPAKLEDSAVYLCASSLTGPSPLHFGNGTRLTVT.

This clonotype was counted between two and nine times. In DNA, the CDR3 is TGCAGTGCTAGATATCCCCCGAGGCCAAACTCTGGGGCCAACGTCCTGACTTTC. Translated: CSARYPPRPNSGANVLTF. The chain joins TRBV20-1 to TRBJ2-6; D remains ambiguous. V lost 2 bases to trimming and J lost 0 bases, with 17 bases between them. This CDR3 comprises 18 residues. The germline V gene has CDR1 DFQATT and CDR2 SNEGSKA (reference sequence).

This clonotype was picked up many times. V usage is TRBV9 and J usage is TRBJ2-5; 8 bases are a match to TRBD2. This CDR3 spans 15 amino acids. The junction had 3 bases not matched to a gene; V was cut back by 0 bases and J by 2 bases. Germline V lookup: CDR1 SGDLS, CDR2 YYNGEE. The CDR3 is CASSVAGGTQETQYF. CDR3 coding DNA: TGTGCCAGCAGCGTAGCGGGAGGGACTCAAGAGACCCAGTACTTC.

This clonotype was observed many times. The chain employs TRBV5-1 and TRBJ1-1; TRBD1 agrees at 10 bases. Germline CDR1 SGHRS, CDR2 YFSETQ. CDR3 size: 15 residues. The junction had 14 bases not matched to a gene; V was cut back by 4 bases and J by 11 bases. As DNA, the CDR3 is TGCGCCAGCAGCCCTGGACAGGGGGACCCGCGGCGGGCTTTCTTT. This encodes CASSPGQGDPRRAFF.

Ten or more counts support this clonotype. The chain uses TRBV6-5 and TRBJ2-7; possible D gene TRBD2, 7 bases. Trimming shortened V by 3 bases and J by 0 bases, and 15 bases separated the two germline ends. Germline V gene lookup returns CDR1 MNHEY and CDR2 SVGAGI. The CDR3 sequence is 16 residues long. The CDR3 sequence is CASSYSGGGSSYEQYF. The CDR3 DNA sequence: TGTGCCAGCAGTTATTCCGGGGGCGGGAGCTCCTACGAGCAGTACTTC.

The J gene is TRBJ2-5, the V gene TRBV12-3 or TRBV12-4; 7 bases fit TRBD1. Unmatched junction bases numbered 3, after V lost 5 bases and J lost 0 bases. The CDR3 has 14 residues. This CDR3 reads CASSPGQDQETQYF. CDR3 in DNA: TGTGCCAGCAGTCCTGGACAGGACCAAGAGACCCAGTACTTC.

This clonotype showed up many times. The chain joins TRBV12-3 or TRBV12-4 to TRBJ1-2; D may be TRBD1 (5 bases). The CDR3 spans 15 residues. V was clipped by 2 bases and J by 5 bases, with 15 bases between them. CDR3 sequence (DNA): TGTGCCAGCAGTTTAACACGGGACTCCCGATATGGCTACACCTTC. It codes for CASSLTRDSRYGYTF.

The rearrangement uses TRBV6-1 and TRBJ2-1, with D perhaps being TRBD1 or TRBD2 (5 bases each). The V end lost 11 bases, the J end lost 6 bases, and 14 bases lay between the germline ends. Germline loops: CDR1 MNHNS, CDR2 SASEGT. The CDR3 runs 12 residues. CDR3 amino acids: CASRGVSNEQFF. CDR3 DNA: TGTGCCTCGCGAGGGGTAAGCAATGAGCAGTTCTTC.

This clonotype has just a few counts. The chain employs TRBV2 and TRBJ2-7, with D uncertain. The germline V gene encodes CDR1 SNHLY and CDR2 FYNNEI. The CDR3 spans 11 residues. The germline V and J ends were trimmed by 4 bases and 7 bases, with 8 bases remaining between them. CDR3 region: CASSGIQEQYF. The CDR3 nucleotides are TGTGCCAGCAGTGGTATTCAGGAGCAGTACTTC.

In its sample, this clonotype was seen many times. The rearrangement links TRBV4-1 to TRBJ1-2, with 8 bases that match TRBD1. J gave up 5 bases and V 5 bases, and 7 bases lay outside the gene matches. The length of the CDR3 is 14 residues. Germline CDR1 and CDR2: MGHRA and YSYEKL. The CDR3 region has the DNA TGCGCCAGCAGCGGACGGACAGGGCCTTATGGCTACACCTTC. Its protein product is CASSGRTGPYGYTF.

The chain uses TRBV20-1 and TRBJ1-5; D gene ambiguous. V was shortened by 3 bases and J by 3 bases, with 9 bases between the two germline ends. The germline CDR1 and CDR2 sequences are DFQATT and SNEGSKA (reference sequence). The CDR3 has 13 residues. The CDR3 loop is CSASIDINQPQHF. In DNA, the CDR3 is TGCAGTGCTAGCATCGACATCAATCAGCCCCAGCATTTT.

At least ten counts were recorded for this clonotype. The chain combines TRBV3-1 with TRBJ1-1; TRBD1 might be the D (5 bases). V was cut by 6 bases and J by 0 bases, with 14 bases left in between. Germline values: CDR1 LGHDT, CDR2 YNNKEL (reference sequence). This CDR3 comprises 15 residues. The CDR3 nucleotides are TGTGCCAGCAGGCGAAAGACAGCAATGAACACTGAAGCTTTCTTT. It specifies CASRRKTAMNTEAFF.

The J gene is TRBJ1-1, the V gene TRBV10-3, with D tentatively TRBD1 (5 bases). This CDR3 is 12 amino acids long. Deletions cut 8 bases from V and 4 bases from J, with 11 bases between. CDR1 is ENHRY, CDR2 SYGVKD, per germline. The CDR3 DNA reads TGTGCCATCGGGCAGGGCGGCACTGAAGCTTTCTTT. It yields the protein CAIGQGGTEAFF.

This clonotype was detected ten times or more. This CDR3 is CASSLDWRAATDTQYF. The CDR3 nucleotides read TGTGCCAGCAGCTTAGACTGGCGGGCAGCCACAGATACGCAGTATTTT. V gene TRBV7-2 combines with J gene TRBJ2-3; D is possibly TRBD2 (5 bases). The CDR3 consists of 16 residues. Germline V gene data show CDR1 as SGHTA and CDR2 as FQGNSA. Trimming left V 1 base short and J 2 bases short, with 13 bases between.

A few counts support this clonotype. V and J are TRBV12-3 or TRBV12-4 and TRBJ2-5; TRBD1 is a possible D gene (6 bases). This CDR3 is built from 15 residues. The V end was cut by 3 bases, the J end by 5 bases, with 16 bases between. CDR3 DNA sequence: TGTGCCAGCAGTTTTTGGGGGCCCCTCACGGAGACCCAGTACTTC. It is translated as CASSFWGPLTETQYF.

This clonotype was counted many times. The chain carries TRBV7-8 and TRBJ1-1; D is unresolved. CDR1 and CDR2 (germline): SGHVS, FQNEAQ. The V end was cut by 10 bases, the J end by 1 base, with 13 bases between. This CDR3 comprises 13 residues. The CDR3 DNA follows: TGTGCCACCCGACTGGACCCGAACACTGAAGCTTTCTTT. It translates to CATRLDPNTEAFF.